A selection of T cell receptor beta chains follows, all from one sample in a study of T-cell reconstitution after alpha-beta-depleted transplantation in children. TCRdb itself ran the PCR reads through MiXCR, one entry per CDR3 protein. This sample has about 91,000 distinct CDR3 sequences, with roughly 8.4% found just once. The sample was PBMCs from the stem cell graft donor, taken from the stem cell graft. These receptor sequences come from a human donor who donated a stem cell graft to a child with congenital amegakaryocytic thrombocytopenia. The CDR3 runs from the conserved cysteine through the conserved F or W. The D gene is left open where the match is weak. The size entry is marked missing in some rows and otherwise reads once, few, many or a size class.

clone size: many; J gene: TRBJ2-1; D gene: NA; V gene: TRBV20-1; CDR3 DNA: TGCAGTGCTCGGGGTCTGGCTAGCGTTTACAATGAGCAGTTCTTC; CDR3 protein: CSARGLASVYNEQFF
clone size: NA; J gene: TRBJ1-1; D gene: NA; V gene: TRBV11-1; CDR3 DNA: TGTGCCAGCAGCTTGGGGCAGGGAGAAGCGAACACTGAAGCTTTCTTT; CDR3 protein: CASSLGQGEANTEAFF
clone size: many; J gene: TRBJ1-2; D gene: NA; V gene: TRBV7-2; CDR3 DNA: TGTGCCAGCAGCCCCGGACCTTCTAACTATGGCTACACCTTC; CDR3 protein: CASSPGPSNYGYTF
clone size: many; J gene: TRBJ2-7; D gene: TRBD1; V gene: TRBV28; CDR3 DNA: TGTGCCAGCAGTTTATACGGGACAGGGGGCTACGAGCAGTACTTC; CDR3 protein: CASSLYGTGGYEQYF
clone size: many; J gene: TRBJ2-1; D gene: TRBD2; V gene: TRBV7-8; CDR3 DNA: TGTGCCAGCAGCTCTTCCGGGACTAGCTTCTCGAGCTCCTACAATGAGCAGTTCTTC; CDR3 protein: CASSSSGTSFSSSYNEQFF
clone size: NA; J gene: TRBJ2-5; D gene: TRBD1; V gene: TRBV4-3; CDR3 DNA: TGCGCCAGCAGCCAAGAGGTCAGGACAGGGGGGACGGAGACCCAGTACTTC; CDR3 protein: CASSQEVRTGGTETQYF
clone size: many; J gene: TRBJ2-3; D gene: NA; V gene: TRBV5-1; CDR3 DNA: TGCGCCAGCAGCTTGGCCAGGGACACAGATACGCAGTATTTT; CDR3 protein: CASSLARDTDTQYF
clone size: many; J gene: TRBJ2-2; D gene: TRBD2; V gene: TRBV10-3; CDR3 DNA: TGTGCCATCAGTGAGTCTGAGCTTAGCGGGGGATACACCGGGGAGCTGTTTTTT; CDR3 protein: CAISESELSGGYTGELFF
clone size: many; J gene: TRBJ2-1; D gene: TRBD1; V gene: TRBV18; CDR3 DNA: TGTGCCAGCTCTTCGCCGGGACAGGGAGACAATGAGCAGTTCTTC; CDR3 protein: CASSSPGQGDNEQFF
clone size: many; J gene: TRBJ1-2; D gene: NA; V gene: TRBV25-1; CDR3 DNA: TGTGCCAGCAGTGATCCCGGGGCAGGGCAAGGCTACACCTTC; CDR3 protein: CASSDPGAGQGYTF
clone size: many; J gene: TRBJ2-3; D gene: TRBD2; V gene: TRBV29-1; CDR3 DNA: TGCAGCGTTGCCCCAGCGGGGAGGTTAGATACGCAGTATTTT; CDR3 protein: CSVAPAGRLDTQYF
clone size: many; J gene: TRBJ1-1; D gene: NA; V gene: TRBV29-1; CDR3 DNA: TGCAGCGGAGGAGGCACTGAAGCTTTCTTT; CDR3 protein: CSGGGTEAFF
clone size: many; J gene: TRBJ1-1; D gene: TRBD1; V gene: TRBV7-9; CDR3 DNA: TGTGCCAGCCGCGGGACAGGGGACTTCCACACTGAAGCTTTCTTT; CDR3 protein: CASRGTGDFHTEAFF
clone size: many; J gene: TRBJ1-2; D gene: TRBD1; V gene: TRBV20-1; CDR3 DNA: TGCAGGGGGGCGGGACAGGGATATGGCTACACCTTC; CDR3 protein: CRGAGQGYGYTF
clone size: many; J gene: TRBJ1-6; D gene: NA; V gene: TRBV6-6; CDR3 DNA: TGTGCCAGCAGTCGGACAGATAATTCACCCCTCCACTTT; CDR3 protein: CASSRTDNSPLHF
clone size: many; J gene: TRBJ1-1; D gene: TRBD1; V gene: TRBV20-1; CDR3 DNA: TGCAGTGCTAGCATGACGGGACAGCGGCTCACTGAAGCTTTCTTT; CDR3 protein: CSASMTGQRLTEAFF
clone size: many; J gene: TRBJ2-7; D gene: NA; V gene: TRBV20-1; CDR3 DNA: TGCAGTTCGAGCGGGTCCCACTCCTACGAGCAGTACTTC; CDR3 protein: CSSSGSHSYEQYF
clone size: many; J gene: TRBJ1-5; D gene: NA; V gene: TRBV12-3/TRBV12-4; CDR3 DNA: TGTGCCAGCAGCCGGGGACTTAACGGGCAGCCCCAGCATTTT; CDR3 protein: CASSRGLNGQPQHF
clone size: many; J gene: TRBJ2-5; D gene: NA; V gene: TRBV5-1; CDR3 DNA: TGCGCCAGCAGCTCAGGGTCGGGAGAGACCCAGTACTTC; CDR3 protein: CASSSGSGETQYF
clone size: many; J gene: TRBJ2-3; D gene: NA; V gene: TRBV9; CDR3 DNA: TGTGCCAGCAGCGTTACTCAGGGGCCCCTCGCAGATACGCAGTATTTT; CDR3 protein: CASSVTQGPLADTQYF
clone size: many; J gene: TRBJ1-5; D gene: TRBD1; V gene: TRBV28; CDR3 DNA: TGTGCCAGCAGTTTTGGGGACAGGTTTAATCAGCCCCAGCATTTT; CDR3 protein: CASSFGDRFNQPQHF
clone size: many; J gene: TRBJ2-5; D gene: NA; V gene: TRBV2; CDR3 DNA: TGTGCCAGCAGTGAATACAGAGAGACCCAGTACTTC; CDR3 protein: CASSEYRETQYF
clone size: many; J gene: TRBJ1-3; D gene: NA; V gene: TRBV6-5; CDR3 DNA: TGTGCCAGCAGTTACTCAGGCCCACGCTCTGGAAACACCATATATTTT; CDR3 protein: CASSYSGPRSGNTIYF
clone size: many; J gene: TRBJ2-1; D gene: NA; V gene: TRBV10-3; CDR3 DNA: TGTGCCATCAGTGAGTCAGGCAGGGGCGCTTACAATGAGCAGTTCTTC; CDR3 protein: CAISESGRGAYNEQFF
clone size: many; J gene: TRBJ2-3; D gene: NA; V gene: TRBV20-1; CDR3 DNA: TGCAGTGCCCGACGGGGAGGAAACACAGATACGCAGTATTTT; CDR3 protein: CSARRGGNTDTQYF
clone size: many; J gene: TRBJ2-5; D gene: NA; V gene: TRBV5-6; CDR3 DNA: TGTGCCAGCAGGTCTGGAGCGGCTCTTGAGACCCAGTACTTC; CDR3 protein: CASRSGAALETQYF
clone size: many; J gene: TRBJ1-6; D gene: NA; V gene: TRBV5-1; CDR3 DNA: TGCGCCAGCAGCCCTGACAGGAACTATAATTCACCCCTCCACTTT; CDR3 protein: CASSPDRNYNSPLHF
clone size: NA; J gene: TRBJ2-5; D gene: NA; V gene: TRBV7-9; CDR3 DNA: TGTGCCATCAGCCCTGGCTGGGATGAGACCCAGTACTTC; CDR3 protein: CAISPGWDETQYF
clone size: many; J gene: TRBJ1-1; D gene: NA; V gene: TRBV5-1; CDR3 DNA: TGCGCCAGCAGCTTGGATCGGGAAACTGAAGCTTTCTTT; CDR3 protein: CASSLDRETEAFF
clone size: NA; J gene: TRBJ1-1; D gene: NA; V gene: TRBV29-1; CDR3 DNA: TGCAGCGTAGACGACGGTGCAGGCACTGAAGCTTTCTTT; CDR3 protein: CSVDDGAGTEAFF
clone size: many; J gene: TRBJ2-3; D gene: TRBD2; V gene: TRBV15; CDR3 DNA: TGTGCCACCAGCGCGGGACTAGCGGGGTCAGATACGCAGTATTTT; CDR3 protein: CATSAGLAGSDTQYF
clone size: many; J gene: TRBJ2-1; D gene: NA; V gene: TRBV3-1; CDR3 DNA: TGTGCCAGCAGCGACTCGGTCTCCTACAATGAGCAGTTCTTC; CDR3 protein: CASSDSVSYNEQFF